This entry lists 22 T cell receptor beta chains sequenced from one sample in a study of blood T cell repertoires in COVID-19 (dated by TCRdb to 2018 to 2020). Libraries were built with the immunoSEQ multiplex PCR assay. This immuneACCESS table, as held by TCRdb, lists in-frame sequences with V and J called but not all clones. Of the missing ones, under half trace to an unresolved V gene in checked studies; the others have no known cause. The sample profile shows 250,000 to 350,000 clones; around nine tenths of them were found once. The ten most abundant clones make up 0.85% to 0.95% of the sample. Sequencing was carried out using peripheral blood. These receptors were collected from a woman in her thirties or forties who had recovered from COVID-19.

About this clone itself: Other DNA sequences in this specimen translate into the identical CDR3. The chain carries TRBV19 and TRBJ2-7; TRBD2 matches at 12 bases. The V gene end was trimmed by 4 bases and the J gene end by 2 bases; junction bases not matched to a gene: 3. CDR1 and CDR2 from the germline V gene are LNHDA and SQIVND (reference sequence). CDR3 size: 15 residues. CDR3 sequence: CASSSASGRAYEQYF. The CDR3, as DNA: TGTGCCAGTAGTAGCGCTAGCGGGAGGGCCTACGAGCAGTACTTC.

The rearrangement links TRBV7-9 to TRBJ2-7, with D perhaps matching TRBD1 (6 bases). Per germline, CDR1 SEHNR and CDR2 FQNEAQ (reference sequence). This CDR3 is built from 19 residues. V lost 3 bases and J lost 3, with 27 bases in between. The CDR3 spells CASSFPDSRGGPMYYEQYF. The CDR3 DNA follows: TGTGCCAGCAGCTTTCCGGACAGTCGTGGCGGGCCAATGTACTACGAGCAGTACTTC.

CDR3 region: CATSRAARGRDTEAFF. In nucleotides, the CDR3 is TGTGCCACCAGCAGAGCAGCCAGGGGAAGGGATACTGAAGCTTTCTTT. The chain has TRBV15 and TRBJ1-1, with D perhaps matching TRBD1 (6 bases). The CDR3 is 16 residues long. The germline CDR1 and CDR2 sequences are LNHNV and YYDKDF (reference sequence). Trimming cost V 1 base and J 5 bases, with 17 bases left between them.

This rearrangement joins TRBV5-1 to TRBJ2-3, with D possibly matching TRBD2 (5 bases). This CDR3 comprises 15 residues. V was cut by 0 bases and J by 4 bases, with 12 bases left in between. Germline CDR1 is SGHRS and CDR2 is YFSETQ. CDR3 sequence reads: CASSLGVDWADTQYF. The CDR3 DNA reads TGCGCCAGCAGCTTGGGTGTGGACTGGGCAGATACGCAGTATTTT.

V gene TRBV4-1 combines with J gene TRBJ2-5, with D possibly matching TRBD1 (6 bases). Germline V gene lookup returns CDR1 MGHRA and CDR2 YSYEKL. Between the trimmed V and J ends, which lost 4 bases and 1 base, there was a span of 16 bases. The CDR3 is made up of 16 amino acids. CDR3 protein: CASSPTYGTFQETQYF. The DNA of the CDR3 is TGCGCCAGCAGCCCCACTTACGGGACATTCCAAGAGACCCAGTACTTC.

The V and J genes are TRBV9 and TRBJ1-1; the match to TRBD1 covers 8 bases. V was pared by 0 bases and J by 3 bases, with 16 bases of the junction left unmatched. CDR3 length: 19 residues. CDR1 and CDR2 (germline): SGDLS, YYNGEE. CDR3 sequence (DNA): TGTGCCAGCAGCGTAGGAATTGACAGGGGACCCTACGCGGACACTGAAGCTTTCTTT. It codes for CASSVGIDRGPYADTEAFF.

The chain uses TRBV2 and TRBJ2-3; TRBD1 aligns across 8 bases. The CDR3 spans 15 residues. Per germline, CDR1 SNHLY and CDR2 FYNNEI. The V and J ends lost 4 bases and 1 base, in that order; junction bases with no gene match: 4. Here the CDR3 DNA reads TGTGCCAGCAGTGCAGGGGGCGCTGGCACAGATACGCAGTATTTT. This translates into CASSAGGAGTDTQYF.

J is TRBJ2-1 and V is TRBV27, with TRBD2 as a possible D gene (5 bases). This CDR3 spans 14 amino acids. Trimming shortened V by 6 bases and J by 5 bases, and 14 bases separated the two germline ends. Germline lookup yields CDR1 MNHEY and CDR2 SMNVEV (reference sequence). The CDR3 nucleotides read TGTGCCAGCAGCTTCGGGCCGACTAACAATGAGCAGTTCTTC. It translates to CASSFGPTNNEQFF.

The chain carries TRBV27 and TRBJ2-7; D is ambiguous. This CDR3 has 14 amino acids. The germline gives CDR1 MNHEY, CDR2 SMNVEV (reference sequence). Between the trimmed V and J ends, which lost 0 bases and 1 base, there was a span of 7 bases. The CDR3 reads CASSLSDKSYEQYF. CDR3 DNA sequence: TGTGCCAGCAGTTTATCAGACAAATCCTACGAGCAGTACTTC.

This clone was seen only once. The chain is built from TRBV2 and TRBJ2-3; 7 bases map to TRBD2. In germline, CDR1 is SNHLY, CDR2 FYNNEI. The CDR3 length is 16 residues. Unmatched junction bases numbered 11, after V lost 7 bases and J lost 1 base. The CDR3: CASKKRRAGGTDTQYF. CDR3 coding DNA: TGTGCCAGCAAGAAAAGGAGGGCGGGGGGCACAGATACGCAGTATTTT. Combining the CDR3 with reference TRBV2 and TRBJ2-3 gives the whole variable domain EPEVTQTPSHQVTQMGQEVILRCVPISNHLYFYWYRQILGQKVEFLVSFYNNEISEKSEIFDDQFSVERPDGSNFTLKIRSTKLEDSAMYFCASKKRRAGGTDTQYFGPGTRLTVL.

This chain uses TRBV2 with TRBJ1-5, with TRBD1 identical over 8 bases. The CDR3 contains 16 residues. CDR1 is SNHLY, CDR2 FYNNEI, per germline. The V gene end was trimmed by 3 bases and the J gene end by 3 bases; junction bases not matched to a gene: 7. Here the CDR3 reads CASSEDRALPNQPQHF. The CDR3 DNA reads TGTGCCAGCAGTGAGGACAGGGCGCTCCCCAATCAGCCCCAGCATTTT.

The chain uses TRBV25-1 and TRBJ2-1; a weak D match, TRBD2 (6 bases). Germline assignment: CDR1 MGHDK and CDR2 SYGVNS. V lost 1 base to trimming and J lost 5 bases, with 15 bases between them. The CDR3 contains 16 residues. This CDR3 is CASSESLAAPHNEQFF. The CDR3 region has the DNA TGTGCCAGCAGTGAATCCTTAGCGGCACCCCACAATGAGCAGTTCTTC.

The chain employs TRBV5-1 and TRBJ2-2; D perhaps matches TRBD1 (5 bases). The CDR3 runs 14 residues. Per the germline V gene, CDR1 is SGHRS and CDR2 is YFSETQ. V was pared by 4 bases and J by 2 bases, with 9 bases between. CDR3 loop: CASSVRVNTGELFF. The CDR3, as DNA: TGCGCCAGCAGCGTCAGGGTTAACACCGGGGAGCTGTTTTTT.

CDR3 residues: CASSFGGRTEAFF. CDR3 coding DNA: TGTGCCAGCAGCTTCGGGGGTCGAACTGAAGCTTTCTTT. V usage is TRBV7-2 and J usage is TRBJ1-1, with D possibly TRBD1 on 5 matching bases. The CDR3 contains 13 residues. Trimming removed 3 bases from V and 5 bases from J, with 10 bases in between. Per germline, CDR1 SGHTA and CDR2 FQGNSA.

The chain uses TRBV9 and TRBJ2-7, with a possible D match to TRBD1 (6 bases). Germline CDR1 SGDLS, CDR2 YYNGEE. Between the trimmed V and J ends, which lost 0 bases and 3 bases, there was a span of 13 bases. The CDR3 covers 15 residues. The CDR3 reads CASSVATGTFYEQYF. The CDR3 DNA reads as TGTGCCAGCAGCGTAGCTACGGGGACATTCTACGAGCAGTACTTC. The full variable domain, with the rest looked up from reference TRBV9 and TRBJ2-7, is DSGVTQTPKHLITATGQRVTLRCSPRSGDLSVYWYQQSLDQGLQFLIQYYNGEERAKGNILERFSAQQFPDLHSELNLSSLELGDSALYFCASSVATGTFYEQYFGPGTRLTVT.

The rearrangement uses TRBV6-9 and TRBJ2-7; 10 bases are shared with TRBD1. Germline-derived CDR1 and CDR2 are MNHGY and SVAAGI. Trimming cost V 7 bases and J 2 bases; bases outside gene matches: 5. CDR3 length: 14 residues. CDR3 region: CASTGTGATYEQYF. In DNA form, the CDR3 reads TGTGCCAGCACTGGGACAGGGGCCACCTACGAGCAGTACTTC.

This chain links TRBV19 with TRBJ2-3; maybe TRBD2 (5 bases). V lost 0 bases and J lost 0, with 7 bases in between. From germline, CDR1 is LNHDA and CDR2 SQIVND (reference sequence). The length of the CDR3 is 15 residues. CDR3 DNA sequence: TGTGCCAGTAGTATAGAGACGGGGAGCACAGATACGCAGTATTTT. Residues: CASSIETGSTDTQYF.

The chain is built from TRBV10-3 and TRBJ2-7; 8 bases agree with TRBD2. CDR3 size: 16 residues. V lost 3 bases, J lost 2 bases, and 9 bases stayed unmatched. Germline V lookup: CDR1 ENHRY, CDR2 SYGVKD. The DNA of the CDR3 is TGTGCCATCAGTGACGGGGAGGGACTAGTGCCCTACGAGCAGTACTTC. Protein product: CAISDGEGLVPYEQYF.

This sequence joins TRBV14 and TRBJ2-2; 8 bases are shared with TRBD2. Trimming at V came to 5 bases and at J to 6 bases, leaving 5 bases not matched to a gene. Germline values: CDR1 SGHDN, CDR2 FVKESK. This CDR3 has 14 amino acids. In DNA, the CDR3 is TGTGCCAGCAGCGTCGGGAGGGGCGCCGGGGAGCTGTTTTTT. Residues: CASSVGRGAGELFF.

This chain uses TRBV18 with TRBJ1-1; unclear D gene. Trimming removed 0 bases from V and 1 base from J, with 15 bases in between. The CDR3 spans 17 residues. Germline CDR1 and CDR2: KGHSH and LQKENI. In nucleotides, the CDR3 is TGTGCCAGCTCACCACCTGTCGGGGTGAGGGAGAACACTGAAGCTTTCTTT. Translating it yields CASSPPVGVRENTEAFF. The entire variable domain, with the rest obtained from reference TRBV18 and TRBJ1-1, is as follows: NAGVMQNPRHLVRRRGQEARLRCSPMKGHSHVYWYRQLPEEGLKFMVYLQKENIIDESGMPKERFSAEFPKEGPSILRIQQVVRGDSAAYFCASSPPVGVRENTEAFFGQGTRLTVV.

The CDR3 DNA is TGTGCCAGCACCTCGGGACAGGGGGCGGGCGAGCAGTACTTC. This sequence encodes CASTSGQGAGEQYF. The V and J genes are TRBV5-6 and TRBJ2-7; 12 bases line up with TRBD1. V shed 6 bases and J 6 bases; nucleotides not matched to a gene: 7. This CDR3 comprises 14 residues. Germline V gene lookup returns CDR1 SGHDT and CDR2 YYEEEE.

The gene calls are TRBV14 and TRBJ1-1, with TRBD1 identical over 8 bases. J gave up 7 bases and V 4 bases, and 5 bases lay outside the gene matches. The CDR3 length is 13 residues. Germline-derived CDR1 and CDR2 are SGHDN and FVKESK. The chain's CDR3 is CASSLGTGGEAFF. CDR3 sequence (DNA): TGTGCCAGCAGCCTGGGGACAGGAGGTGAAGCTTTCTTT.